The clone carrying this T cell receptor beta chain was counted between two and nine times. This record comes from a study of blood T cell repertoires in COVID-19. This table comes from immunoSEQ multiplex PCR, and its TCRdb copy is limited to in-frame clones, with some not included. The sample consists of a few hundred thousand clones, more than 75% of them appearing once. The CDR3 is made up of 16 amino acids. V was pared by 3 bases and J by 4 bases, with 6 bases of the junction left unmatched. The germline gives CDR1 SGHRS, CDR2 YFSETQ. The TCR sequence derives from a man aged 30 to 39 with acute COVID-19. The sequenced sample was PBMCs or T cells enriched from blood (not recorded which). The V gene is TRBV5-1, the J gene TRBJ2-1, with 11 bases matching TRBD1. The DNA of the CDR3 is TGCGCCAGCAGCTCCGGACAGGGGGCGGGTTACAATGAGCAGTTCTTC. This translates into CASSSGQGAGYNEQFF.